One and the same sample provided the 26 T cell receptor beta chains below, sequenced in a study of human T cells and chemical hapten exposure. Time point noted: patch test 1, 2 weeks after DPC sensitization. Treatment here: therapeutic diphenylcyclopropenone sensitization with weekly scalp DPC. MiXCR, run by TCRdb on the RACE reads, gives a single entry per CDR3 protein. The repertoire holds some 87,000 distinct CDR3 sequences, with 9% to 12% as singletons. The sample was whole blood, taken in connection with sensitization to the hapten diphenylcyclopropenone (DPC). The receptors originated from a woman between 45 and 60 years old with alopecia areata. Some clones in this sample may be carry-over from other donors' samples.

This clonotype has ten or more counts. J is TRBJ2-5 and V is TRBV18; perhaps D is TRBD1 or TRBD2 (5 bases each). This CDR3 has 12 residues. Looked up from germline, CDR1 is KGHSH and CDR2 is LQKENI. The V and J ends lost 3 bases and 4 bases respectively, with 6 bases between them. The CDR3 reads CASSPGGETQYF. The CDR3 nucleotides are TGTGCCAGCTCACCTGGGGGAGAGACCCAGTACTTC.

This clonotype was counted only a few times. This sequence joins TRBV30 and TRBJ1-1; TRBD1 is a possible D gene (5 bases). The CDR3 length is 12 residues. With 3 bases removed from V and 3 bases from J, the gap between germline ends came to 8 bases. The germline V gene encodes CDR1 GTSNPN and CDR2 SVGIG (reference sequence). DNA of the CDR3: TGTGCCTGGAGGTGGGGGGACACTGAAGCTTTCTTT. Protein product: CAWRWGDTEAFF.

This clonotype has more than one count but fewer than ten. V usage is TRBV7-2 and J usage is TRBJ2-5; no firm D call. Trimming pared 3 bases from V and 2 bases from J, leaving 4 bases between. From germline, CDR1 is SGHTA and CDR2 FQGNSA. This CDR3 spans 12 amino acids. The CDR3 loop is CASSFQQETQYF. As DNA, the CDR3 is TGTGCCAGCAGCTTCCAACAAGAGACCCAGTACTTC.

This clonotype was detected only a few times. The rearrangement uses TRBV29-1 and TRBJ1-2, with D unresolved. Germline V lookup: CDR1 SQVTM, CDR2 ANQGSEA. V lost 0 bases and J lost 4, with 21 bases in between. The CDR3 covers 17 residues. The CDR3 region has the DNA TGCAGCGTTGAAGATCTTCCAACCGGTGGCTACTCCTATGGCTACACCTTC. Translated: CSVEDLPTGGYSYGYTF.

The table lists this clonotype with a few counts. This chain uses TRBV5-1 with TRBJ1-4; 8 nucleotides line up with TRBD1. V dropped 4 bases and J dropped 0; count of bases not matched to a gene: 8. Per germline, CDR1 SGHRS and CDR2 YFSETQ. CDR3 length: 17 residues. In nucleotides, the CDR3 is TGCGCCAGCAGCCCCCGGACAGGGCGGGCAACTAATGAAAAACTGTTTTTT. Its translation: CASSPRTGRATNEKLFF.

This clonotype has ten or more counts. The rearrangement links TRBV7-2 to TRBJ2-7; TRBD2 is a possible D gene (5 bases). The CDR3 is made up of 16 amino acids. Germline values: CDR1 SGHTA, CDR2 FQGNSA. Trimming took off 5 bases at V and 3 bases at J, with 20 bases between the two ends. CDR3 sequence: CASSRTSSPFNYEQYF. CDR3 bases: TGTGCCAGCAGCCGGACTTCCTCGCCATTTAACTACGAGCAGTACTTC.

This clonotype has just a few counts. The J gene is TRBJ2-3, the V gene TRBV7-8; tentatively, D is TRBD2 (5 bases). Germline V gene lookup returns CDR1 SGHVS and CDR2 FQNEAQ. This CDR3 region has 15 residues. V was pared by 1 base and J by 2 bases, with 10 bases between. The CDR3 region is CASSLVGGFTDTQYF. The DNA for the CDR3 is TGTGCCAGCAGCTTAGTGGGCGGGTTCACAGATACGCAGTATTTT.

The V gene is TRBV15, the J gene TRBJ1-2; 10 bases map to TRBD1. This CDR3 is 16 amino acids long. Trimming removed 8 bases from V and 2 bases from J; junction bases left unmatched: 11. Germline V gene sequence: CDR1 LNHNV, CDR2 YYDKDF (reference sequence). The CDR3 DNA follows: TGTGCCACCTCCGGGACAGGGGCGGTGGTCAACTATGGCTACACCTTC. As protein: CATSGTGAVVNYGYTF. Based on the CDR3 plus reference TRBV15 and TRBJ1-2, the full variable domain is DAMVIQNPRYQVTQFGKPVTLSCSQTLNHNVMYWYQQKSSQAPKLLFHYYDKDFNNEADTPDNFQSRRPNTSFCFLDIRSPGLGDTAMYLCATSGTGAVVNYGYTFGSGTRLTVV.

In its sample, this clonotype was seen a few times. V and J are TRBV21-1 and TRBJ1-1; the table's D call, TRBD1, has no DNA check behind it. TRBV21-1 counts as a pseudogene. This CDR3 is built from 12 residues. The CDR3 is CAPTGTSTEAFF. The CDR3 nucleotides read TGTGCACCGACAGGGACGAGCACTGAAGCTTTCTTT.

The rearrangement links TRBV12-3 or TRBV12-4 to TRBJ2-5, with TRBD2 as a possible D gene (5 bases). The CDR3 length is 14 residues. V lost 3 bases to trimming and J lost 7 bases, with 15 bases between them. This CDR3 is CASSFTEVIGTQYF. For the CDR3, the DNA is TGTGCCAGCAGTTTTACGGAGGTGATTGGGACCCAGTACTTC.

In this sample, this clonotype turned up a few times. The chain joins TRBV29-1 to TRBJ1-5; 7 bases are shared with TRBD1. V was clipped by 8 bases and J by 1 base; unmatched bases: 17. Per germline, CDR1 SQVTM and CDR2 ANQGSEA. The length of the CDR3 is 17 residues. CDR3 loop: CSSDRKGGEWSNQPQHF. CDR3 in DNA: TGCAGCTCCGACAGGAAAGGGGGCGAGTGGAGCAATCAGCCCCAGCATTTT.

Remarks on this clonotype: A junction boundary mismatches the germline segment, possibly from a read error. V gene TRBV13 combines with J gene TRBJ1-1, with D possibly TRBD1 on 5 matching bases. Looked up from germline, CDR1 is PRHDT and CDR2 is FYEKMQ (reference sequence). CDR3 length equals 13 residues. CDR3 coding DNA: TGTACCAGCAGCCCGAGACAGTACACTGAAGCTTTCTTT. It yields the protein CTSSPRQYTEAFF.

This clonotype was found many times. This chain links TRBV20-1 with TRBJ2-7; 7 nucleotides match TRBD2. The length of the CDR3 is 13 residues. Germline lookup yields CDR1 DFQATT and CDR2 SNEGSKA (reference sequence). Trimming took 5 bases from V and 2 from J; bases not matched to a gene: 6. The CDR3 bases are TGCAGTGCTCAGGTTGGGGGGGCCTACGAGCAGTACTTC. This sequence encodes CSAQVGGAYEQYF.

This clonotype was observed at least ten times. CDR3 nucleotides: TGTGCCTGGAGTGGGACTAGCGGGAGCCAAAACATTCAGTACTTC. Protein: CAWSGTSGSQNIQYF. This sequence joins TRBV30 and TRBJ2-4; 13 positions agree with TRBD2. Germline loops: CDR1 GTSNPN, CDR2 SVGIG (reference sequence). This CDR3 contains 15 residues. Trimming cost V 1 base and J 5 bases; bases outside gene matches: 2.

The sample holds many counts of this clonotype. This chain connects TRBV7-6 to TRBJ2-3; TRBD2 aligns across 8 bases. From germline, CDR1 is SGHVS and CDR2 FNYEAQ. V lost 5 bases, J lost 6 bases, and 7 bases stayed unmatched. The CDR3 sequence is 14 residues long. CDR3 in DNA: TGTGCCAGCAGCCCGGGGGGGGTGGCGGATACGCAGTATTTT. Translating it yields CASSPGGVADTQYF.

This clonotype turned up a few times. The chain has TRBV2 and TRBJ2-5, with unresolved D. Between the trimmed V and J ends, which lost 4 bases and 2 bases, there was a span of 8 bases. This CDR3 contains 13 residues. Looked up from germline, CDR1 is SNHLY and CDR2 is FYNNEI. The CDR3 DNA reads TGTGCCAGCAGTGTAAGGCAGCAAGAGACCCAGTACTTC. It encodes CASSVRQQETQYF. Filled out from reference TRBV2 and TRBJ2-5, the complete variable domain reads EPEVTQTPSHQVTQMGQEVILRCVPISNHLYFYWYRQILGQKVEFLVSFYNNEISEKSEIFDDQFSVERPDGSNFTLKIRSTKLEDSAMYFCASSVRQQETQYFGPGTRLLVL.

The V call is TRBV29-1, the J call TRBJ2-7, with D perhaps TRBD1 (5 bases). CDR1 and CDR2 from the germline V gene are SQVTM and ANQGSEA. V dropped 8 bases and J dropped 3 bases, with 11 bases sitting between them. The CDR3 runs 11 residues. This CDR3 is CSCSDIYEQYF. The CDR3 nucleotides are TGCAGCTGTTCGGACATCTACGAGCAGTACTTC.

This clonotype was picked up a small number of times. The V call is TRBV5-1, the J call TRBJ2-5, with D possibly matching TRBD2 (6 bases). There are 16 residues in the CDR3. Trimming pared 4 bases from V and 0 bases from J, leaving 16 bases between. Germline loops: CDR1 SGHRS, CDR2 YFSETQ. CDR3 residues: CASSSVGGVNQETQYF. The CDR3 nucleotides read TGCGCCAGCAGCAGCGTAGGAGGGGTAAACCAAGAGACCCAGTACTTC.

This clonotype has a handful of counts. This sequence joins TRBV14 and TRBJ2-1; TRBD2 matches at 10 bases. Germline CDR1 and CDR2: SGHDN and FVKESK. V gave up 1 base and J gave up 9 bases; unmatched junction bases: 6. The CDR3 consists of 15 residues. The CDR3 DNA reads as TGTGCCAGCAGCCAAGCGTCGACTAGCGGGTTTGAGCAGTTCTTC. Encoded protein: CASSQASTSGFEQFF.

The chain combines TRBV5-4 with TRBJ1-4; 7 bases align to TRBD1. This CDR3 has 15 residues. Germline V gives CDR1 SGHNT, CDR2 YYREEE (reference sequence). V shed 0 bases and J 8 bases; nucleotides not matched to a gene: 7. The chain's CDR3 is CASSLAGTVSEKLFF. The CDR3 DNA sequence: TGTGCCAGCAGCTTGGCGGGGACAGTTTCCGAAAAACTGTTTTTT.

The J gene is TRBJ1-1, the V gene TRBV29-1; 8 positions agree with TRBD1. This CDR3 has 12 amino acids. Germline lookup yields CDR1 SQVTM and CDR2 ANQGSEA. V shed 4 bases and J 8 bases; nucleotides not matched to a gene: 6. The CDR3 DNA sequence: TGCAGCGTTGCACCGACAGGGGTGGAAGCTTTCTTT. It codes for CSVAPTGVEAFF.

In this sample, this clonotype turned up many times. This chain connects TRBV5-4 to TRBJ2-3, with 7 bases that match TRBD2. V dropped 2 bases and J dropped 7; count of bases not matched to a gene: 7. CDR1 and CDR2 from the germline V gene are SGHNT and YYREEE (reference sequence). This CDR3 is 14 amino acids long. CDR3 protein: CASSFWGGGNTQYF. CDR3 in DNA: TGTGCCAGCAGCTTTTGGGGGGGAGGCAATACGCAGTATTTT.

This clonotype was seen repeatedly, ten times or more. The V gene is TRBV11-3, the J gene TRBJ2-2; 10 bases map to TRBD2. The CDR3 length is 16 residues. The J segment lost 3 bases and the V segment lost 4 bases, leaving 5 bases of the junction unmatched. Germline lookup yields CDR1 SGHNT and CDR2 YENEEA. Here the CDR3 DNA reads TGTGCCAGCAGCTCTCCTAGCGGGAGTTACACCGGGGAGCTGTTTTTT. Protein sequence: CASSSPSGSYTGELFF. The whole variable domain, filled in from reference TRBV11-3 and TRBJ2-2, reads EAGVVQSPRYKIIEKKQPVAFWCNPISGHNTLYWYLQNLGQGPELLIRYENEEAVDDSQLPKDRFSAERLKGVDSTLKIQPAELGDSAVYLCASSSPSGSYTGELFFGEGSRLTVL.

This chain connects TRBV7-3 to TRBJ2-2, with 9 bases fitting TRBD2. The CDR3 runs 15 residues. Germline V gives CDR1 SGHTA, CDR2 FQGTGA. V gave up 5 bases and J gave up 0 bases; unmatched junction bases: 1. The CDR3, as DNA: TGTGCCAGCAGCCTAGCGGGGACGAACACCGGGGAGCTGTTTTTT. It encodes CASSLAGTNTGELFF.

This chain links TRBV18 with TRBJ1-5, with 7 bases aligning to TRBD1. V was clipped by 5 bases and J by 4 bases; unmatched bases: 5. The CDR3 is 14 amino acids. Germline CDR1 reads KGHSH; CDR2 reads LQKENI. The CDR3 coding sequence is TGTGCCAGCTCAGCTAGACAGGGAAATCAGCCCCAGCATTTT. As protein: CASSARQGNQPQHF.

CDR3 nucleotide sequence: TGTGCCAGCAGCTTATTCGGACTAGCGGGAGGGCAGAACACAGATACGCAGTATTTT. Its translation: CASSLFGLAGGQNTDTQYF. The gene calls are TRBV7-6 and TRBJ2-3; 15 bases align to TRBD2. V was pared by 2 bases and J by 2 bases, with 8 bases of the junction left unmatched. The CDR3 consists of 19 residues. CDR1 is SGHVS and CDR2 is FNYEAQ in the germline V gene.